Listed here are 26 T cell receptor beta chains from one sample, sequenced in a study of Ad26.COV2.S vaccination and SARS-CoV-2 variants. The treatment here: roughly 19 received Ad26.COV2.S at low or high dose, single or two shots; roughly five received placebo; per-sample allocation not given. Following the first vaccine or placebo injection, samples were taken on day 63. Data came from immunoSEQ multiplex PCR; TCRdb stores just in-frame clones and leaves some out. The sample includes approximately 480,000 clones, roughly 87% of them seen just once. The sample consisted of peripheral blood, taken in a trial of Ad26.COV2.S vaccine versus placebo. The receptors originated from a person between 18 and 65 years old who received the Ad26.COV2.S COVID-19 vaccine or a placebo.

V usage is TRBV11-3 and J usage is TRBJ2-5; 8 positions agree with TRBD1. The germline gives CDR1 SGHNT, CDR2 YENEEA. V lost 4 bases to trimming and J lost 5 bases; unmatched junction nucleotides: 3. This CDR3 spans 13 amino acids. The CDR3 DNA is TGTGCCAGCAGCTCCCGGACAGGGGAGACCCAGTACTTC. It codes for CASSSRTGETQYF. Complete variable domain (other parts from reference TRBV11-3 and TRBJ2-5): EAGVVQSPRYKIIEKKQPVAFWCNPISGHNTLYWYLQNLGQGPELLIRYENEEAVDDSQLPKDRFSAERLKGVDSTLKIQPAELGDSAVYLCASSSRTGETQYFGPGTRLLVL.

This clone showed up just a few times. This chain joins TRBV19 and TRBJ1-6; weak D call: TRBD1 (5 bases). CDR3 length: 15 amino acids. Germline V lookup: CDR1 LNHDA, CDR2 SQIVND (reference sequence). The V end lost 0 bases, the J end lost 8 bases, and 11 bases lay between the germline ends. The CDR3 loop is CASSIDRVRDSPLHF. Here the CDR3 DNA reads TGTGCCAGTAGTATAGACAGGGTACGAGATTCACCCCTCCACTTT. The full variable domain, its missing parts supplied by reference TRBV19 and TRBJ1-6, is DGGITQSPKYLFRKEGQNVTLSCEQNLNHDAMYWYRQDPGQGLRLIYYSQIVNDFQKGDIAEGYSVSREKKESFPLTVTSAQKNPTAFYLCASSIDRVRDSPLHFGNGTRLTVT.

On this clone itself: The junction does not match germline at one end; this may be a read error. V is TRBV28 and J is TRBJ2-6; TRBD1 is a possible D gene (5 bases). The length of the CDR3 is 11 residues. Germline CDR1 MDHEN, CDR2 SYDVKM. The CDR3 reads CASSAQGSPSF. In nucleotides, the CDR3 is TGTGCCAGCAGTGCCCAGGGTTCTCCCTCATTC.

The CDR3 region is CARGWVGETQYF. The CDR3 DNA follows: TGTGCCAGAGGGTGGGTTGGCGAGACCCAGTACTTC. The chain uses TRBV3-1 (or the pseudogene TRBV3-2) and TRBJ2-5; D gene uncertain. The CDR3 totals 12 residues. V was pared by 9 bases and J by 5 bases, with 13 bases between. Germline lookup yields CDR1 LGHDT and CDR2 YNNKEL (reference sequence).

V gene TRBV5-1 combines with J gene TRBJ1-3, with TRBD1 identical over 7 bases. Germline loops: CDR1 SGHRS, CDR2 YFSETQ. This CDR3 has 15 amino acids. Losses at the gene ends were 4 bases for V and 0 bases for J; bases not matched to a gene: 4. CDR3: CASSAGDSSGNTIYF. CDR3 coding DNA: TGCGCCAGCAGCGCGGGGGACAGCTCTGGAAACACCATATATTTT. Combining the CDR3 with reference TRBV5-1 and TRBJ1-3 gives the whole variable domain KAGVTQTPRYLIKTRGQQVTLSCSPISGHRSVSWYQQTPGQGLQFLFEYFSETQRNKGNFPGRFSGRQFSNSRSEMNVSTLELGDSALYLCASSAGDSSGNTIYFGEGSWLTVV.

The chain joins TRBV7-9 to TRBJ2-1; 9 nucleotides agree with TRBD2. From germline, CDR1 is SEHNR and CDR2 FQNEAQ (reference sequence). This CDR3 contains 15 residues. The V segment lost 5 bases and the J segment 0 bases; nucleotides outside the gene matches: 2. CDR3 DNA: TGTGCCAGCAGCACTAGCGGGCCCTCCTACAATGAGCAGTTCTTC. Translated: CASSTSGPSYNEQFF.

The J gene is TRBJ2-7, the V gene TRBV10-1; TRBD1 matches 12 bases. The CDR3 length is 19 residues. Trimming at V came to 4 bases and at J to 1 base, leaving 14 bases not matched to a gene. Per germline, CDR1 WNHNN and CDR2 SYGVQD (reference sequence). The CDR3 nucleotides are TGCGCCAGCAGTGGTGGACGGGACAGGGGGCAGAATGAATCCTACGAGCAGTACTTC. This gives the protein CASSGGRDRGQNESYEQYF.

CDR3 protein: CASSSEGASGETQYF. As DNA, the CDR3 is TGTGCCAGCAGTTCCGAAGGGGCAAGTGGAGAGACCCAGTACTTC. J is TRBJ2-5 and V is TRBV28; D possibly corresponds to TRBD1 (5 bases). Germline V gene lookup returns CDR1 MDHEN and CDR2 SYDVKM. The CDR3 consists of 15 residues. V was shortened by 4 bases and J by 4 bases, with 16 bases between the two germline ends.

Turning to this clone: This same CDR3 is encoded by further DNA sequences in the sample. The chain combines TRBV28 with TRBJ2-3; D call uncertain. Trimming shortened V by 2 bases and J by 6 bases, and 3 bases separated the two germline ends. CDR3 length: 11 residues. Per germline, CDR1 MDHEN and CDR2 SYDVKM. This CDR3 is CASSLGDTQYF. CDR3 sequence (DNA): TGTGCCAGCAGTTTAGGGGATACGCAGTATTTT. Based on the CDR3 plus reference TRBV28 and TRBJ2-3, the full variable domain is DVKVTQSSRYLVKRTGEKVFLECVQDMDHENMFWYRQDPGLGLRLIYFSYDVKMKEKGDIPEGYSVSREKKERFSLILESASTNQTSMYLCASSLGDTQYFGPGTRLTVL.

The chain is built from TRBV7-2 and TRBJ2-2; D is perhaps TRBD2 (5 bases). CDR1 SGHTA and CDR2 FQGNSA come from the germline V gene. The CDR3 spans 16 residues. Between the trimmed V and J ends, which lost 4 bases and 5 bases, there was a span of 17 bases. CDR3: CASSSTGLPTTGELFF. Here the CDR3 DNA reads TGTGCCAGCAGCTCAACCGGACTCCCCACAACCGGGGAGCTGTTTTTT.

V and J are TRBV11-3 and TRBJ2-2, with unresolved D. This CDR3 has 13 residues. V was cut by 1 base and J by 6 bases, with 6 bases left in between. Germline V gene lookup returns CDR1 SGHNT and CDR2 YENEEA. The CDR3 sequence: CASSLVMSGELFF. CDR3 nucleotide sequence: TGTGCCAGCAGCTTAGTTATGTCCGGGGAGCTGTTTTTT.

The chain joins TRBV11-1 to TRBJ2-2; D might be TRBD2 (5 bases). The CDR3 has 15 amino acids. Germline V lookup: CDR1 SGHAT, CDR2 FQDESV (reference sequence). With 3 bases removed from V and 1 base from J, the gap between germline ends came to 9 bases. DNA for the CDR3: TGTGCCAGCAGCTTCCTCCGGGGGAACACCGGGGAGCTGTTTTTT. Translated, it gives CASSFLRGNTGELFF.

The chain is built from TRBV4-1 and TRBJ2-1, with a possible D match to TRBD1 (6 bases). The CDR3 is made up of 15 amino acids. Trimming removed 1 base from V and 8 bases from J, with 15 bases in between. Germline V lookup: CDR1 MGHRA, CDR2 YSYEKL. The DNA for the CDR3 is TGCGCCAGCAGCCAAGGGGACATCCTAGGCGATGAGCAGTTCTTC. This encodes CASSQGDILGDEQFF.

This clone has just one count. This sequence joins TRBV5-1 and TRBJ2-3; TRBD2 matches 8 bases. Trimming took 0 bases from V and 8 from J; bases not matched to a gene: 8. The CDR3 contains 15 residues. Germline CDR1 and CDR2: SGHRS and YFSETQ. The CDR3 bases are TGCGCCAGCAGCTTGGGAAGCGGGAGTGGGGTTACGCAGTATTTT. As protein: CASSLGSGSGVTQYF.

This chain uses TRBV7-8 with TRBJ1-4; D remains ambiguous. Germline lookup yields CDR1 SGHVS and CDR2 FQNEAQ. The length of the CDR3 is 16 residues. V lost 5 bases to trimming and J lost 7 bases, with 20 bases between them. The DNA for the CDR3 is TGTGCCAGCAGCCTCCGTCGCCGGGGAAGAGTTGAAAAACTGTTTTTT. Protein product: CASSLRRRGRVEKLFF.

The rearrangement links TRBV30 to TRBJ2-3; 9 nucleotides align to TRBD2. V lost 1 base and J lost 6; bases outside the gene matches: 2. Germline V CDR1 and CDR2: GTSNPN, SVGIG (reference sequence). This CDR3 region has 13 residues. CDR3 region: CAWSGGLADTQYF. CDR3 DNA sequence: TGTGCCTGGAGTGGAGGACTAGCGGATACGCAGTATTTT.

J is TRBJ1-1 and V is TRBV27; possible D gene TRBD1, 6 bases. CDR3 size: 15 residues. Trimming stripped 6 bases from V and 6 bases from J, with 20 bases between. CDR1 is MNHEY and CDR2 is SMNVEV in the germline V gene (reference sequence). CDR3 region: CASRARTAATAEAFF. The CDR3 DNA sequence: TGTGCCAGCAGGGCCAGGACAGCCGCTACCGCTGAAGCTTTCTTT.

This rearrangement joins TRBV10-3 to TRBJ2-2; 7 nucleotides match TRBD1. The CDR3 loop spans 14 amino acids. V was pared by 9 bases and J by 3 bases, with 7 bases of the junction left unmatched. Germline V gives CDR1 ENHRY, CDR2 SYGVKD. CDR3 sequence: CAMGTDRDTGELFF. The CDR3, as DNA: TGTGCCATGGGTACCGACAGGGACACCGGGGAGCTGTTTTTT.

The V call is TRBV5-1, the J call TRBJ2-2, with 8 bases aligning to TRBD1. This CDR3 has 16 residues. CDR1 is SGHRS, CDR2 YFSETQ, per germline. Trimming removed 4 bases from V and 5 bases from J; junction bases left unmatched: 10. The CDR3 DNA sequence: TGCGCCAGCAGCCTCAGTCCAGGGGGCCAAACCGGGGAGCTGTTTTTT. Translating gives CASSLSPGGQTGELFF.

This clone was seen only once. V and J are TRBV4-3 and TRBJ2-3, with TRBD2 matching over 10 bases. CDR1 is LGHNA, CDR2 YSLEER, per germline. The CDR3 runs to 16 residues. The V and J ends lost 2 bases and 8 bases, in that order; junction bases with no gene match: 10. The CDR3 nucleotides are TGCGCCAGCAGCCAACGTTTAGCTAGCGGGAGCACTACGCAGTATTTT. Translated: CASSQRLASGSTTQYF.

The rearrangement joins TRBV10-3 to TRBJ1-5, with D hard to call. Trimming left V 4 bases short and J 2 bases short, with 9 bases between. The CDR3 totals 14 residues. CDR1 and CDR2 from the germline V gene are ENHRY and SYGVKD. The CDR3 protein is CAISAGQGNQPQHF. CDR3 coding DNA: TGTGCCATCAGTGCGGGTCAGGGCAATCAGCCCCAGCATTTT.

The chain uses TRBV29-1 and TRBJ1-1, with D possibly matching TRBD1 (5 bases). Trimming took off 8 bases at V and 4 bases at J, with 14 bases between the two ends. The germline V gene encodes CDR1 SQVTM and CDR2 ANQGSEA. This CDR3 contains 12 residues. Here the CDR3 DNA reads TGCAGCACCCTCGAGGGGCGCACTGAAGCTTTCTTT. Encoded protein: CSTLEGRTEAFF.

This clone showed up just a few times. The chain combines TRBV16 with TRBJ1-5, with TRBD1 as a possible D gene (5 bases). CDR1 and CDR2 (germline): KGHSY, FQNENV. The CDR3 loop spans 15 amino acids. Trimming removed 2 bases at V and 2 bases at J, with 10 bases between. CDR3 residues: CASSQGTSGNQPQHF. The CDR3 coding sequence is TGTGCCAGCAGCCAAGGGACGAGTGGCAATCAGCCCCAGCATTTT.

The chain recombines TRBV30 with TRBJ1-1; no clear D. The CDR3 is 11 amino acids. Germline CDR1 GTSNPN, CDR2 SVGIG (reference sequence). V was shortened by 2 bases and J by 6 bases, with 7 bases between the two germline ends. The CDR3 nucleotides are TGTGCCTGGAGTCGGCGTTCTGAAGCTTTCTTT. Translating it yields CAWSRRSEAFF.

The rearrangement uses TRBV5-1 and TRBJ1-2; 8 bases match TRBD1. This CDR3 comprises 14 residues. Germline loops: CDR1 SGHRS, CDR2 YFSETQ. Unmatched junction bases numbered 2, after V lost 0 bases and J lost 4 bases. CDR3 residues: CASSLEGQVYGYTF. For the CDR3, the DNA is TGCGCCAGCAGCTTGGAGGGACAGGTCTATGGCTACACCTTC.

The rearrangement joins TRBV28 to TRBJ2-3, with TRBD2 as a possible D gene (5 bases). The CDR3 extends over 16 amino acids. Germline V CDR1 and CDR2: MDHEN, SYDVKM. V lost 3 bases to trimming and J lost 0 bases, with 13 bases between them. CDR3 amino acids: CASSFSGPGSTDTQYF. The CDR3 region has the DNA TGTGCCAGCAGTTTCTCCGGACCGGGAAGCACAGATACGCAGTATTTT.